Below are 30 T cell receptor beta chains sequenced from a single sample in a study of circulating and synovial CD4+ cells in juvenile arthritis. Produced via immunoSEQ multiplex PCR; TCRdb's table is partial and in-frame only. The sample holds about 34,000 clones, just under 97% seen once. The sample taken for sequencing was CD4+ T cells from blood. The origin of the receptors is a human donor with juvenile idiopathic arthritis.

The chain is built from TRBV29-1 and TRBJ1-3; D may be TRBD1 (6 bases). CDR1 is SQVTM and CDR2 is ANQGSEA in the germline V gene. The CDR3 is 13 residues long. Between the trimmed V and J ends, which lost 6 bases and 0 bases, there was a span of 9 bases. CDR3 coding DNA: TGCAGCGTCGGGACACACTCTGGAAACACCATATATTTT. It encodes CSVGTHSGNTIYF.

V gene TRBV7-9 combines with J gene TRBJ1-2; 9 bases agree with TRBD1. Germline V gives CDR1 SEHNR, CDR2 FQNEAQ (reference sequence). This CDR3 contains 16 residues. Trimming cost V 1 base and J 6 bases; bases outside gene matches: 9. In nucleotides, the CDR3 is TGTGCCAGCAGCTTAGGTTTACAGGGGGCTAATGATGGCTACACCTTC. It specifies CASSLGLQGANDGYTF.

The chain recombines TRBV4-1 with TRBJ1-1; the D is unclear. The germline V and J ends were trimmed by 0 bases and 3 bases, with 11 bases remaining between them. The CDR3 sequence is 15 residues long. Germline V CDR1 and CDR2: MGHRA, YSYEKL. In nucleotides, the CDR3 is TGCGCCAGCAGCCAAGAACTACGGGTATACACTGAAGCTTTCTTT. Protein sequence: CASSQELRVYTEAFF.

The rearrangement joins TRBV7-2 to TRBJ1-1; D is ambiguous. Trimming took off 0 bases at V and 0 bases at J, with 8 bases between the two ends. CDR1 SGHTA and CDR2 FQGNSA come from the germline V gene. There are 15 residues in the CDR3. The CDR3 region has the DNA TGTGCCAGCAGCTTAGCGGAGCTAATGAACACTGAAGCTTTCTTT. Amino acids: CASSLAELMNTEAFF.

The rearrangement links TRBV7-2 to TRBJ2-2; D unclear. The V end was cut by 2 bases, the J end by 5 bases, with 9 bases between. Per the germline V gene, CDR1 is SGHTA and CDR2 is FQGNSA. This CDR3 is 14 amino acids long. The CDR3 here is CASSLRTQTGELFF. The CDR3 DNA reads as TGTGCCAGCAGCTTAAGAACACAGACCGGGGAGCTGTTTTTT.

V is TRBV11-2 and J is TRBJ2-4, with 8 nucleotides matching TRBD2. Germline CDR1 reads SGHAT; CDR2 reads FQNNGV. Trimming at V came to 3 bases and at J to 3 bases, leaving 7 bases not matched to a gene. This CDR3 is built from 16 residues. CDR3 sequence: CASSFRLAIVKNIQYF. The CDR3 coding sequence is TGTGCCAGCAGCTTCCGACTAGCGATTGTCAAAAACATTCAGTACTTC.

The CDR3 is CARQGGDPNTGELFF. CDR3 DNA: TGTGCCAGGCAGGGCGGAGACCCGAACACCGGGGAGCTGTTTTTT. V usage is TRBV19 and J usage is TRBJ2-2; D is possibly TRBD1 (5 bases). The V gene lost 9 bases and the J gene lost 0 bases, with 14 bases spanning the gap. CDR1 and CDR2 (germline): LNHDA, SQIVND (reference sequence). The CDR3 has 15 amino acids. Full variable domain (rest looked up from reference TRBV19 and TRBJ2-2): DGGITQSPKYLFRKEGQNVTLSCEQNLNHDAMYWYRQDPGQGLRLIYYSQIVNDFQKGDIAEGYSVSREKKESFPLTVTSAQKNPTAFYLCARQGGDPNTGELFFGEGSRLTVL.

The gene calls are TRBV10-2 and TRBJ2-5, with 7 bases matching TRBD2. Judging by the DNA end, TRBJ2-7 fits better; the J call may be wrong. This CDR3 is 16 amino acids long. The germline gives CDR1 WSHSY, CDR2 SAAADI. CDR3 DNA: TGCGCCAGCAGCGCAAAGACTAGCCGAGGCTCCTACGAGCAGTACTTC. It translates to CASSAKTSRGSYEQYF.

For this clone: The junction and the germline gene differ at one end; a read error may be behind it. Distinct nucleotide sequences in the sample also encode this CDR3. The chain recombines TRBV5-1 with TRBJ1-6; D may be TRBD1 (5 bases). Germline V gene lookup returns CDR1 SGHRS and CDR2 YFSETQ. CDR3 size: 12 residues. In DNA, the CDR3 is TGCGCCAGTGGGACGGGGGATTCCCCCCTCCACTTT. Its protein product is CASGTGDSPLHF.

V is TRBV5-4 and J is TRBJ1-3, with D possibly TRBD1 on 6 matching bases. The CDR3 totals 15 residues. The germline V gene encodes CDR1 SGHNT and CDR2 YYREEE (reference sequence). Trimming pared 3 bases from V and 1 base from J, leaving 11 bases between. CDR3 sequence (DNA): TGTGCCAGCAGCTACAGGGAGGGGTCTGGAAACACCATATATTTT. This sequence encodes CASSYREGSGNTIYF.

The rearrangement uses TRBV5-1 and TRBJ2-3; D remains unclear. CDR1 is SGHRS, CDR2 YFSETQ, per germline. This CDR3 is built from 12 residues. Trimming took 0 bases from V and 6 from J, leaving 5 bases between them. The CDR3: CASSLVSDTQYF. CDR3 in DNA: TGCGCCAGCAGCTTGGTCTCCGATACGCAGTATTTT.

The chain joins TRBV15 to TRBJ2-6, with 7 nucleotides matching TRBD2. Germline V lookup: CDR1 LNHNV, CDR2 YYDKDF (reference sequence). With 1 base clipped from V and 2 bases from J, the junction kept 5 bases outside the gene matches. The CDR3 runs 17 residues. The CDR3 sequence: CATSRARTSAGANVLTF. CDR3 in DNA: TGTGCCACCAGCAGAGCCCGAACTAGCGCTGGGGCCAACGTCCTGACTTTC.

The chain joins TRBV18 to TRBJ2-5; 9 nucleotides line up with TRBD2. There are 14 residues in the CDR3. V was clipped by 3 bases and J by 3 bases; unmatched bases: 2. Germline-derived CDR1 and CDR2 are KGHSH and LQKENI. This CDR3 is CASSPLAGEETQYF. As DNA, the CDR3 is TGTGCCAGCTCACCCTTAGCGGGGGAAGAGACCCAGTACTTC.

This clone was detected only once. The chain carries TRBV5-4 and TRBJ2-7, with 7 bases matching TRBD2. Germline V CDR1 and CDR2: SGHNT, YYREEE (reference sequence). Trimming removed 0 bases from V and 7 bases from J; junction bases left unmatched: 4. This CDR3 region has 13 residues. The CDR3 DNA follows: TGTGCCAGCAGCTTGGAACGGGGAGGGGAGCAGTACTTC. Translated: CASSLERGGEQYF.

This rearrangement joins TRBV10-3 to TRBJ1-1, with 7 nucleotides matching TRBD1. The CDR3 is 16 amino acids. V dropped 0 bases and J dropped 1; count of bases not matched to a gene: 5. In germline, CDR1 is ENHRY, CDR2 SYGVKD. CDR3 DNA: TGTGCCATCAGTGAGTCGCGCCGGACAGGGAACACTGAAGCTTTCTTT. It translates to CAISESRRTGNTEAFF.

The chain carries TRBV6-1 and TRBJ2-2, with 11 bases aligning to TRBD2. J lost 0 bases, V lost 4 bases, and 4 bases had no gene match. This CDR3 contains 17 residues. The germline V gene encodes CDR1 MNHNS and CDR2 SASEGT. This CDR3 reads CASSGLLAGANTGELFF. The CDR3 DNA reads TGTGCCAGCAGTGGGTTACTAGCGGGGGCGAACACCGGGGAGCTGTTTTTT.

This sequence joins TRBV28 and TRBJ2-7; D is possibly TRBD2 (6 bases). Looked up from germline, CDR1 is MDHEN and CDR2 is SYDVKM. This CDR3 spans 14 amino acids. Trimming stripped 6 bases from V and 1 base from J, with 13 bases between. The CDR3 spells CASRTGTPSYEQYF. CDR3 DNA sequence: TGTGCCAGCAGGACCGGGACTCCGTCCTACGAGCAGTACTTC.

The genes are TRBV2 and TRBJ2-3, with D tentatively TRBD1 (6 bases). Germline V gene sequence: CDR1 SNHLY, CDR2 FYNNEI. V shed 7 bases and J shed 5 bases, with 16 bases lying between them. The CDR3 runs to 14 residues. CDR3 residues: CASKERGRGDTQYF. CDR3 sequence (DNA): TGTGCCAGCAAGGAAAGGGGCAGGGGAGATACGCAGTATTTT.

CDR3 sequence (DNA): TGTGCCAGCAGCTTATTAACTTGGGGGGGCACCGGGGAGCTGTTTTTT. This codes for CASSLLTWGGTGELFF. This rearrangement joins TRBV7-8 to TRBJ2-2; 7 nucleotides match TRBD2. Germline loops: CDR1 SGHVS, CDR2 FQNEAQ. The CDR3 length is 16 residues. Trimming removed 2 bases from V and 4 bases from J; junction bases left unmatched: 7.

This rearrangement joins TRBV5-1 to TRBJ2-2; TRBD2 agrees at 8 bases. Germline V gene sequence: CDR1 SGHRS, CDR2 YFSETQ. Losses at the gene ends were 4 bases for V and 0 bases for J; bases not matched to a gene: 8. The CDR3 length is 17 residues. CDR3 amino acids: CASSPPGGGTNTGELFF. Here the CDR3 DNA reads TGCGCCAGCAGCCCCCCGGGAGGGGGGACGAACACCGGGGAGCTGTTTTTT.

The chain links TRBV18 to TRBJ2-1, with TRBD1 matching over 7 bases. Germline V gene data show CDR1 as KGHSH and CDR2 as LQKENI. The CDR3 is 15 residues long. V shed 3 bases, J shed 5 bases, and the junction held 7 bases outside the gene matches. Here the CDR3 DNA reads TGTGCCAGCTCACCCAGGGGGACGAAGAACAATGAGCAGTTCTTC. Its protein product is CASSPRGTKNNEQFF. Variable domain in full (rest from reference TRBV18 and TRBJ2-1): NAGVMQNPRHLVRRRGQEARLRCSPMKGHSHVYWYRQLPEEGLKFMVYLQKENIIDESGMPKERFSAEFPKEGPSILRIQQVVRGDSAAYFCASSPRGTKNNEQFFGPGTRLTVL.

V and J are TRBV18 and TRBJ2-7, with a tentative D call TRBD2 (6 bases). CDR3 length: 14 residues. Germline CDR1 KGHSH, CDR2 LQKENI. V lost 5 bases and J lost 5, with 16 bases in between. This CDR3 is CASSGSEGLDEQYF. As DNA, the CDR3 is TGTGCCAGCTCAGGTTCGGAGGGCCTGGACGAGCAGTACTTC.

J is TRBJ2-7 and V is TRBV4-1, with 14 positions matching TRBD2. The CDR3 extends over 18 amino acids. The V and J ends lost 3 bases and 2 bases, in that order; junction bases with no gene match: 9. Germline assignment: CDR1 MGHRA and CDR2 YSYEKL. The CDR3 protein is CASSQAGTSGSVAYEQYF. CDR3 sequence (DNA): TGCGCCAGCAGCCAGGCCGGGACTAGCGGGAGTGTAGCCTACGAGCAGTACTTC.

The V call is TRBV9, the J call TRBJ2-5; 8 nucleotides agree with TRBD2. Germline V gives CDR1 SGDLS, CDR2 YYNGEE. The CDR3 sequence is 15 residues long. V lost 4 bases to trimming and J lost 1 base; unmatched junction nucleotides: 6. The CDR3 DNA is TGTGCCAGCAGCCCCTTAGCGGGACCCCAAGAGACCCAGTACTTC. It translates to CASSPLAGPQETQYF.

This clone was recorded once. V gene TRBV28 combines with J gene TRBJ1-2; 8 positions match TRBD1. V shed 3 bases, J shed 6 bases, and the junction held 6 bases outside the gene matches. CDR3 length: 14 amino acids. In germline, CDR1 is MDHEN, CDR2 SYDVKM. The CDR3 region has the DNA TGTGCCAGCAGTTTTGCAGGGGGCGCAGATGGCTACACCTTC. Its protein is CASSFAGGADGYTF.

The rearrangement links TRBV15 to TRBJ2-5; 7 bases map to TRBD1. The CDR3 spans 16 residues. Germline V gene lookup returns CDR1 LNHNV and CDR2 YYDKDF (reference sequence). J was trimmed by 2 bases and V by 3 bases; bases with no gene match: 9. The CDR3 loop reads CATSSTPGQRQETQYF. DNA for the CDR3: TGTGCCACCAGCAGTACTCCGGGACAGAGACAAGAGACCCAGTACTTC.

The CDR3 DNA sequence: TGCGCCAGCAGCTTGGACTGGCGGGAGACCCAGTACTTC. Encoded protein: CASSLDWRETQYF. The V gene is TRBV5-1, the J gene TRBJ2-5, with D hard to call. The CDR3 sequence is 13 residues long. Trimming left V 0 bases short and J 5 bases short, with 8 bases between. Germline loops: CDR1 SGHRS, CDR2 YFSETQ.

V is TRBV7-2 and J is TRBJ1-2; 7 nucleotides match TRBD1. Germline CDR1 and CDR2: SGHTA and FQGNSA. V was pared by 8 bases and J by 2 bases, with 11 bases of the junction left unmatched. This CDR3 region has 15 residues. CDR3 DNA sequence: TGTGCCAGCCGAAGGGAAGGGGGCGGAAACTATGGCTACACCTTC. Protein sequence: CASRREGGGNYGYTF.

The V gene is TRBV5-4, the J gene TRBJ2-1, with 9 bases aligning to TRBD2. This CDR3 region has 15 residues. Trimming cost V 4 bases and J 8 bases; bases outside gene matches: 10. Per the germline V gene, CDR1 is SGHNT and CDR2 is YYREEE (reference sequence). The CDR3 protein is CASSLPGGLADEQFF. The CDR3 nucleotides are TGTGCCAGCAGCCTACCAGGGGGACTAGCCGATGAGCAGTTCTTC.

The CDR3 bases are TGTGCCAGCGGGGCGGGACGGCCGGGGAAAAAACTGTTTTTT. Translation: CASGAGRPGKKLFF. The chain employs TRBV27 and TRBJ1-4; tentatively, D is TRBD1 (5 bases). The germline V gene has CDR1 MNHEY and CDR2 SMNVEV (reference sequence). V lost 8 bases, J lost 9 bases, and 19 bases lay in between. The CDR3 loop spans 14 amino acids.